The present T cell receptor (beta chain) was sequenced within a study of cytomegalovirus exposure and HLA in healthy donors. Primers included in the PCR were 60 Vbeta and 13 Jbeta primers. Repertoires were generated with immunoSEQ multiplex PCR, while TCRdb's copy carries only in-frame clones and drops some. Of about 140,000 clones in the sample, around 75% were seen once. Donors likely had unrecorded immune exposures despite being nominally healthy when sampled. This CDR3 has 16 amino acids. In germline, CDR1 is SGHVS, CDR2 FQNEAQ. The germline V and J ends were trimmed by 5 bases and 2 bases, with 16 bases remaining between them.

The chain links TRBV7-8 to TRBJ1-5; no clear D gene. This clonotype originated in a female donor in good health and CMV-seronegative. Input material: PBMCs. Here the CDR3 reads CASSPNNRRGNQPQHF. Here the CDR3 DNA reads TGTGCCAGCAGCCCCAATAACCGGAGGGGCAATCAGCCCCAGCATTTT.